This T cell receptor beta chain was obtained from a study of cytomegalovirus exposure and HLA in healthy donors (dated by TCRdb to 2015 to 2018). Background on the whole study: According to an earlier analysis of several hundred of the donors, about 170 million T cells yielded 117 million unique TCR beta sequences and 276 Gb of sequence data. Typing coverage varied by locus: 629-630 donors for A, B, C, DRB1 and DQB1; 500 to 550 for DQA1; around 610 for DPA1; approximately 490 for DPB1. The study used immunosequencing to profile the T cell repertoires of hundreds of subjects and linked those repertoires to cytomegalovirus serostatus. Every repertoire in the discovery cohort had been generated on one and the same sequencing platform. In an earlier analysis of 550 to 700 of the donors, high-throughput TCR beta sequencing was used to judge whether each TCR beta V gene segment behaved as functional or pseudogenic. An early release covering roughly 600 HLA-typed donors comprised about 300 gigabases of sequencing data and around 80 million unique TCR sequences. Besides the first cohort of 550 to 750 subjects, a separate validation cohort made up of over 100 different subjects was used. A later analysis re-analyzed previously published TCR beta repertoires from 666 donors and added high-resolution HLA genotyping to study TCR occurrence patterns. Rather than using new phenotypic data, the later analysis identified candidate immune exposures from TCR beta sequences and from how often those sequences occurred across donors. Four or five DR-DQ haplotypes were handled as single units for association and clustering because linkage in the cohort was strong. Both class I and class II loci were covered by HLA typing, at four-digit resolution. Donor age, sex, ethnicity and CMV serostatus were compiled alongside the repertoire data. Among 398 genotyped donors of the cohort, an average of around 250,000 unique TCR beta nucleotide sequences was sequenced per donor, of which roughly 17% were non-productive. A later genetic analysis took genome-wide SNP genotypes for about 55% of the roughly 700 donors and used that subset as a discovery cohort. To predict cytomegalovirus infection status, the study brought together high-throughput TCR immunosequencing, statistical association of individual TCRs with disease status, and machine learning. The study aimed to test whether signatures of past pathogen exposure could be identified by cataloging public T cell receptors. Among the roughly 390 genotyped donors, under 90% belonged to the genetic ancestry cluster associated with self-reported Caucasian donors. Results the study describes overall, beyond this receptor: Most TCR sequences were observed very rarely across donors, whereas some public TCRs were present in many individuals. When HLA alleles, especially DR and DQ, strongly co-occurred, TCR associations were difficult to assign to individual alleles. In this cohort, only TCR beta chains were sequenced, and detectable features were limited by the absence of alpha or paired-chain data. A later analysis found that TCR association rates varied across HLA loci, with DRB1 alleles showing the most associated TCRs and HLA-C alleles the fewest. According to a later analysis, most CMV-associated TCR beta chains appeared to be HLA-restricted, and the HLA associations seemed to be driven largely by CMV exposure. Compared with the roughly 700-donor mean, donors in an Asian-associated ancestry cluster had fewer N-insertions in productive TCRs, according to a later genetic analysis. Roughly 17 rarely observed V segments, including chromosome 9 orphons, were excluded from the earlier analysis of approximately 600 of the donors because counts were too low. The classifier was reported to diagnose cytomegalovirus status with high specificity and sensitivity in both the original cohort and the validation cohort. In a later analysis, HLA-associated TCR beta chains were found to be more clonally expanded and to have lower generation probabilities than equally common non-associated chains. A later genetic analysis associated a missense DCLRE1C variant with V-gene and J-gene trimming of TCR beta chains, and an independent cohort replicated the association. In a later analysis, several top co-occurrence clusters were reported to appear linked to parvovirus B19, influenza, CMV and Epstein-Barr virus. The study gave a list of 150 to 200 TCR beta chains associated with cytomegalovirus. It was suggested by the authors that the approach could potentially be generalized to other disease states and immunological phenotypes. A further reported finding was that TCR beta sequences accurately predicted the HLA-A and HLA-B alleles for most subjects in the first cohort. Because HLA typing was unavailable for some donors at each locus, only the typed subset was used in association tests. A later analysis associated approximately 17,000 TCR beta sequences with specific HLA alleles at a false discovery rate of 0.05. Immune exposure information for the cohort was limited to CMV serostatus. Correlated functional status among segregating V segments might be attributable to linkage disequilibrium, but an unknown experimental factor could not be ruled out. A cluster of highly shared sequence variants was judged likely to represent a technical artifact of the sequencing pipeline. Presence/absence analyses assumed roughly uniform sequencing depth across donors, an assumption that may not hold. Broadly in line with IMGT annotations, most TCR beta V segments showed up in productive rearrangements about 90% or about 30% of the time in an earlier analysis of 450 to 600 of the donors. Three of the identified cytomegalovirus-associated TCR beta chains were confirmed in vitro to be specific for cytomegalovirus antigens. Because the 87-base-pair reads could not distinguish some IMGT-functional V segments, including TRBV6-2 and TRBV6-3, those segments were excluded.

Via the germline V gene (reference sequence), CDR1 is LNHDA and CDR2 SQIVND. Reading from cysteine to phenylalanine, the CDR3 counts 11 amino acids. The kept DNA is CDR3 alone, 33 bases in frame from the first base. V loses 5 bases of germline sequence and J loses 3 bases, and the interval between the two ends is 4 bases. To note about this clone: Its antigen has not been determined. No qualities accompany the bases; no much larger clone lies one base away.

The cohort consisted of approximately 670 healthy bone marrow donors. Cohort members were all nominally healthy when sampled, although unrecorded immune exposures were likely present. The donor tested CMV seropositive and was one of the 289 seropositive cohort members. A peripheral blood sample was collected from each donor, and TCR beta sequencing was performed on peripheral blood mononuclear cells. Genomic DNA was extracted from the blood cell samples with the Qiagen DNeasy Blood Extraction Kit. Library creation used the immunoSEQ multiplex PCR assay. For the multiplex PCR, a mixture combining 60 forward primers for TCR Vbeta segments and 13 reverse primers for TCR Jbeta segments was used. Amplification of the CDR3 region of rearranged TCR beta genes was performed with a multiplex PCR assay on genomic DNA. The amplified TCR beta libraries were sequenced on the Illumina HiSeq System as 87-base-pair reads. Per the source publication's procedure: In a later analysis, some 80 million unique TCR beta chains were counted across the approximately 640 repertoires, and roughly 9.9 million of these chains were shared by at least two donors. Raw reads were error-corrected and collapsed into unique sequences with a nearest-neighbor algorithm that merged closely related sequences to remove PCR and sequencing errors. Alignment of CDR3 sequences to IMGT reference sequences was used to assign V, D and J gene segments. For a sequence to be retained, a match of at least six nucleotides was required to both a V gene segment and a J gene segment. A rearrangement was called productive if the CDR3 had no stop codons and remained in frame with V and J, and every other rearrangement was called non-productive. CDR3 was defined by IMGT convention, running from the second conserved V-encoded cysteine to the conserved J-encoded phenylalanine. In an earlier analysis of more than 550 of the donors, sequences lacking an unambiguous match to a single V gene segment were excluded. An earlier analysis of approximately 590 of the donors called V segments functional above 56.7% productive rearrangements and segregating when the between-donor standard deviation exceeded 5%. A statistical classification framework was developed to diagnose cytomegalovirus status using the catalog of TCR beta chain sequences. A later analysis assigned V and J genes by comparing TCR nucleotide sequences with IMGT/GENE-DB human TR gene sequences. Using the TCRdist pipeline, a later analysis assigned CDR3 sequences along with most-parsimonious VDJ recombination scenarios. In a later analysis, each TCR beta chain was defined by its CDR3 amino acid sequence together with its V-gene family, and reads lacking a unique V-gene family were excluded. In a later analysis, 500 to 650 highly shared, low-generation-probability nucleotide sequences were removed to address suspected cross-contamination and a sequencing artifact. For each public chain, a later analysis derived a clonal expansion index from normalized ranks of inferred template counts within each repertoire. Generation probabilities in a later analysis came from a VDJ recombination model fitted to out-of-frame rearrangements, and those results were checked against IGoR. In a later analysis, hypergeometric tests were used to score TCR-TCR, TCR-HLA and TCR-CMV co-occurrence, with a repertoire-size bias correction applied to TCR pairs. To estimate false discovery rates, a later analysis permuted the HLA or CMV assignments 20 times. In a later analysis, co-occurring TCRs were grouped with DBSCAN, and TCRdist sequence similarity was added when clustering was performed within HLA-allele-positive subsets. Repertoires with fewer than 30,000 or more than 120,000 public chains were left out of co-occurrence clustering, as were a handful of repertoires with anomalous nucleotide sharing. TCRdb holds this immuneACCESS table with in-frame rearrangements only. Some clones are missing; in checked studies, unresolved V genes explain under half, and the rest has no known cause. D and trimming come from the DNA, and the V and J calls and clone size come from that table. A total of about 150,000 clones appear in this sample, about 85% of them only once. Roughly 7.7% of the sample goes to the ten largest clones.

The receptor chain draws on TRBV19 and TRBJ1-1, with no D gene named confidently. The sequence derives from a young man in good health and CMV-seropositive. Sample: PBMCs. The nucleotides read TGTGCCAGTAGTCTGTACACTGAAGCTTTCTTT. This translates into CASSLYTEAFF.